The subject of this entry is one T cell receptor beta chain. This record comes from a study of resident and recirculating memory T cells in vitiligo. Sequencing used immunoSEQ multiplex PCR; TCRdb keeps in-frame clones, though not all of them. In the table there are about 42,000 clones, around 90% of which are singletons. The CDR3 sequence is 14 residues long. V lost 7 bases and J lost 1, with 13 bases in between. CDR1 and CDR2 (germline): SGHTA, FQGNSA. The V call is TRBV7-2, the J call TRBJ2-5; D gene unclear. The receptor's source is a male donor with vitiligo. Sequenced: blood. Here the CDR3 reads CASTRSSVQETQYF. CDR3 coding DNA: TGTGCCAGCACCCGTTCCTCGGTCCAAGAGACCCAGTACTTC.